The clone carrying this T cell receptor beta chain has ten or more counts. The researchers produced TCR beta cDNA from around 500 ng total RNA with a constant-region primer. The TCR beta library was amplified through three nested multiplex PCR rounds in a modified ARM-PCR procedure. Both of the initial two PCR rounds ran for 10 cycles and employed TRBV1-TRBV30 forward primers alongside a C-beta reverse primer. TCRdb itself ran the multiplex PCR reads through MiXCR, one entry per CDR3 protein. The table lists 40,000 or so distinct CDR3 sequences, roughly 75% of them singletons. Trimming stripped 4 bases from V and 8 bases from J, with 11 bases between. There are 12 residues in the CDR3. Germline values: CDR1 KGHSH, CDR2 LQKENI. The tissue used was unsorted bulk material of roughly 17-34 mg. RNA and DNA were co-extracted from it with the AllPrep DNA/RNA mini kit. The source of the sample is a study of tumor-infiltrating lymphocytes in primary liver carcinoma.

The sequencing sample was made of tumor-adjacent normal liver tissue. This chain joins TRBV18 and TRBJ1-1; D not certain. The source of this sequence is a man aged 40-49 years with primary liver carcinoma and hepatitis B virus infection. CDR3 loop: CASSLSREEAFF. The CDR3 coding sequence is TGTGCCAGCTCACTATCGAGAGAGGAAGCTTTCTTT.